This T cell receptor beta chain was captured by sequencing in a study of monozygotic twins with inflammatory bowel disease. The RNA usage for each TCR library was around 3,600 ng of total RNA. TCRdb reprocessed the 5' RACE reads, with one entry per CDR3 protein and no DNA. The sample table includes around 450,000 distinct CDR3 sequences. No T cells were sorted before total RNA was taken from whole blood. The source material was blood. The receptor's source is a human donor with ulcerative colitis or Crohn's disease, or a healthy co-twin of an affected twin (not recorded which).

The CDR3 reads CAISEYSGANVLTF. The V and J genes are TRBV10-3 and TRBJ2-6. The CDR3 contains 14 residues. CDR1 is ENHRY and CDR2 is SYGVKD in the germline V gene.